The 28 T cell receptor beta chains below all came from one sample that was sequenced in a study of blood T cell repertoires in COVID-19 (dated by TCRdb to 2019 to 2021). Library method: the immunoSEQ multiplex PCR assay. In TCRdb, the immuneACCESS table is reduced to in-frame sequences with V and J assigned. These tables do not hold every clone; where another copy was compared, an unresolved V gene accounts for under half, and the others remain unexplained. For this sample there are about 98,000 clones; around nine tenths appear just once. The ten most abundant clones make up about a tenth of the sample. The sequenced sample was peripheral blood. The receptors were sampled from a man aged 50-59 years with acute or convalescent COVID-19.

V and J are TRBV2 and TRBJ1-5, with D tentatively TRBD1 (6 bases). Looked up from germline, CDR1 is SNHLY and CDR2 is FYNNEI. With 3 bases removed from V and 3 bases from J, the gap between germline ends came to 18 bases. The CDR3 covers 17 residues. The CDR3 protein is CASSDRAGEGFNQPQHF. The CDR3 coding sequence is TGTGCCAGCAGTGATCGGGCAGGGGAAGGGTTCAATCAGCCCCAGCATTTT.

The rearrangement joins TRBV11-3 to TRBJ1-5; TRBD1 matches 7 bases. The CDR3 spans 15 residues. The V segment lost 6 bases and the J segment 7 bases; nucleotides outside the gene matches: 12. The germline V gene encodes CDR1 SGHNT and CDR2 YENEEA. The CDR3 protein is CASSLTGVPGQPQHF. The CDR3 region has the DNA TGTGCCAGCAGTCTTACAGGGGTCCCAGGGCAGCCCCAGCATTTT. Supplemented by reference TRBV11-3 and TRBJ1-5, the full variable domain reads EAGVVQSPRYKIIEKKQPVAFWCNPISGHNTLYWYLQNLGQGPELLIRYENEEAVDDSQLPKDRFSAERLKGVDSTLKIQPAELGDSAVYLCASSLTGVPGQPQHFGDGTRLSIL.

The rearrangement joins TRBV6-1 to TRBJ2-1; TRBD2 aligns across 9 bases. The CDR3 totals 16 residues. The germline V gene encodes CDR1 MNHNS and CDR2 SASEGT. V trimming: 3 bases; J trimming: 6 bases; junction bases outside the gene matches: 9. The CDR3 DNA sequence: TGTGCCAGCAGTGATCAGAGCGGGAGGAGTTCCAATGAGCAGTTCTTC. Translation: CASSDQSGRSSNEQFF.

The chain carries TRBV3-1 (or the pseudogene TRBV3-2) and TRBJ2-2; D not resolved. With 1 base removed from V and 6 bases from J, the gap between germline ends came to 6 bases. From germline, CDR1 is LGHDT and CDR2 YNNKEL (reference sequence). The CDR3 has 13 residues. CDR3 protein: CASSQVRAGELFF. The CDR3 DNA follows: TGTGCCAGCAGCCAAGTACGGGCCGGGGAGCTGTTTTTT.

The rearrangement uses TRBV5-8 and TRBJ1-5; 8 bases map to TRBD1. The V segment lost 1 base and the J segment 4 bases; nucleotides outside the gene matches: 1. Germline V CDR1 and CDR2: SGHTS, YDEGEE. The CDR3 is 14 amino acids. The CDR3 coding sequence is TGTGCCAGCAGCTTGTACAGGGGGAATCAGCCCCAGCATTTT. Translation: CASSLYRGNQPQHF.

The J gene is TRBJ2-1, the V gene TRBV7-2, with TRBD1 matching 7 bases. V dropped 2 bases and J dropped 1; count of bases not matched to a gene: 14. CDR3 size: 19 residues. The germline V gene encodes CDR1 SGHTA and CDR2 FQGNSA. The CDR3 region has the DNA TGTGCCAGCAGCTTAAGGGGGCTCGGGGTGATAAAGTCCTACAATGAGCAGTTCTTC. This translates into CASSLRGLGVIKSYNEQFF.

V usage is TRBV14 and J usage is TRBJ2-7, with TRBD1 matching 10 bases. CDR1 and CDR2 from the germline V gene are SGHDN and FVKESK. V shed 3 bases and J 3 bases; nucleotides not matched to a gene: 2. There are 14 residues in the CDR3. The CDR3 spells CASSQGQGIYEQYF. CDR3 DNA sequence: TGTGCCAGCAGCCAGGGACAGGGGATCTACGAGCAGTACTTC.

The DNA of the CDR3 is TGTGCCAGCAGCTTAGGGACTAGCGGGAGCCTCACAGATACGCAGTATTTT. This gives the protein CASSLGTSGSLTDTQYF. This chain connects TRBV7-6 to TRBJ2-3; the match to TRBD2 covers 13 bases. Looked up from germline, CDR1 is SGHVS and CDR2 is FNYEAQ. The CDR3 runs to 17 residues. Losses at the gene ends were 1 base for V and 2 bases for J; bases not matched to a gene: 3.

The J gene is TRBJ2-3, the V gene TRBV11-3; a possible D gene is TRBD2 (5 bases). From germline, CDR1 is SGHNT and CDR2 YENEEA. The CDR3 length is 13 residues. V lost 0 bases to trimming and J lost 5 bases, with 6 bases between them. CDR3 in DNA: TGTGCCAGCAGCTTAGAAGAGGGAGATACGCAGTATTTT. This translates into CASSLEEGDTQYF.

The J gene is TRBJ2-1, the V gene TRBV7-8; 9 bases are shared with TRBD2. The CDR3 is 14 residues long. CDR1 and CDR2 from the germline V gene are SGHVS and FQNEAQ. Trimming took 7 bases from V and 3 from J; bases not matched to a gene: 4. As DNA, the CDR3 is TGTGCCAGCACAAGACTAGCGGTCTACAATGAGCAGTTCTTC. Translated, it gives CASTRLAVYNEQFF.

The gene calls are TRBV10-3 and TRBJ1-1; D may be TRBD1 (6 bases). Between the trimmed V and J ends, which lost 10 bases and 3 bases, there was a span of 9 bases. The CDR3 sequence is 11 residues long. Germline CDR1 and CDR2: ENHRY and SYGVKD. The CDR3 DNA reads as TGTGCCACCTCAGGGGACACTGAAGCTTTCTTT. Amino acid sequence: CATSGDTEAFF.

This chain uses TRBV24-1 with TRBJ2-6; 9 bases map to TRBD1. This CDR3 has 13 residues. The trim removed 10 bases at V and 7 bases at J, leaving 4 bases unmatched. In germline, CDR1 is KGHDR, CDR2 SFDVKD. The CDR3 nucleotides read TGTGCCACTCGGGACAGGGCCGCCAACGTCCTGACTTTC. The encoded protein is CATRDRAANVLTF.

The chain recombines TRBV10-1 with TRBJ1-1; D is possibly TRBD1 (6 bases). The CDR3 covers 14 residues. Germline loops: CDR1 WNHNN, CDR2 SYGVQD (reference sequence). V was trimmed by 6 bases and J by 5 bases, leaving 16 bases between them. This CDR3 reads CASSTTGLSTEAFF. CDR3 sequence (DNA): TGCGCCAGCAGCACTACAGGGTTGAGTACTGAAGCTTTCTTT.

V usage is TRBV10-1 and J usage is TRBJ1-2, with 7 nucleotides matching TRBD1. J lost 7 bases, V lost 8 bases, and 7 bases had no gene match. The CDR3 extends over 12 amino acids. Germline CDR1 and CDR2: WNHNN and SYGVQD (reference sequence). CDR3 coding DNA: TGCGCCAGCGGATCACAGGGGTCTGGCTACACCTTC. Protein: CASGSQGSGYTF.

As concerns this clone: With a much larger clone just one base away, this may be a read error. The rearrangement links TRBV9 to TRBJ2-7; tentative D call: TRBD2 (5 bases). The V end lost 4 bases, the J end lost 3 bases, and 8 bases lay between the germline ends. Germline CDR1 and CDR2: SGDLS and YYNGEE. This CDR3 has 12 residues. The CDR3 spells CASSPGGYEQYF. In DNA, the CDR3 is TGTGCCAGCAGCCCAGGAGGCTACGAGCAGTACTTC.

This rearrangement joins TRBV4-1 to TRBJ1-4; D gene uncertain. The V gene lost 1 base and the J gene lost 5 bases, with 14 bases spanning the gap. CDR3 size: 16 residues. Per the germline V gene, CDR1 is MGHRA and CDR2 is YSYEKL. The CDR3 DNA sequence: TGCGCCAGCAGCCAAGGGAGGGCCCGGAAGAATGAAAAACTGTTTTTT. This gives the protein CASSQGRARKNEKLFF.

This clone was recorded once. The CDR3 sequence: CATSRVGRQETQYF. The DNA for the CDR3 is TGTGCCACCAGCAGAGTGGGGCGACAAGAGACCCAGTACTTC. The V and J genes are TRBV15 and TRBJ2-5; D possibly corresponds to TRBD1 (5 bases). The CDR3 runs 14 residues. The germline CDR1 and CDR2 sequences are LNHNV and YYDKDF (reference sequence). Trimming took off 1 base at V and 2 bases at J, with 8 bases between the two ends.

The chain joins TRBV6-6 to TRBJ1-5; D possibly corresponds to TRBD1 (5 bases). Trimming removed 7 bases at V and 0 bases at J, with 16 bases between. Germline values: CDR1 MNHNY, CDR2 SVGAGI (reference sequence). This CDR3 is built from 16 residues. CDR3: CASIPGGQDSNQPQHF. As DNA, the CDR3 is TGTGCCAGCATTCCGGGGGGTCAGGATAGCAATCAGCCCCAGCATTTT.

The chain uses TRBV30 and TRBJ2-5; D remains ambiguous. Between the trimmed V and J ends, which lost 0 bases and 8 bases, there was a span of 7 bases. This CDR3 has 11 residues. The germline CDR1 and CDR2 sequences are GTSNPN and SVGIG (reference sequence). DNA for the CDR3: TGTGCCTGGAGTGTATCAGGAACCCAGTACTTC. Protein product: CAWSVSGTQYF. Using reference TRBV30 and TRBJ2-5 for the parts outside the CDR3, the full variable domain is SQTIHQWPATLVQPVGSPLSLECTVEGTSNPNLYWYRQAAGRGLQLLFYSVGIGQISSEVPQNLSASRPQDRQFILSSKKLLLSDSGFYLCAWSVSGTQYFGPGTRLLVL.

This clone showed up just a few times. The chain has TRBV6-1 and TRBJ2-2, with a possible D match to TRBD2 (5 bases). The germline gives CDR1 MNHNS, CDR2 SASEGT. The CDR3 runs to 15 residues. The V end was cut by 1 base, the J end by 1 base, with 7 bases between. The CDR3 region has the DNA TGTGCCAGCAGTGAAGGAGCGGTGAACACCGGGGAGCTGTTTTTT. Translation gives CASSEGAVNTGELFF.

The V call is TRBV9, the J call TRBJ1-4, with D possibly being TRBD1 (5 bases). Germline V gene data show CDR1 as SGDLS and CDR2 as YYNGEE. CDR3 size: 14 residues. Trimming cost V 0 bases and J 7 bases, with 10 bases left between them. The CDR3 region has the DNA TGTGCCAGCAGCGTAGCGGGCAGGGTTGAAAAACTGTTTTTT. Translated: CASSVAGRVEKLFF.

There are a few counts of this clone. The V gene is TRBV27, the J gene TRBJ1-3; TRBD1 might be the D (6 bases). V gave up 2 bases and J gave up 6 bases, with 11 bases separating them. Germline-derived CDR1 and CDR2 are MNHEY and SMNVEV (reference sequence). CDR3 size: 14 residues. The CDR3 DNA reads as TGTGCCAGCAGTTTACGTACAGGGACAAACACCATATATTTT. It translates to CASSLRTGTNTIYF.

The chain employs TRBV7-2 and TRBJ2-5, with 9 bases identical to TRBD2. The CDR3 loop spans 15 amino acids. Germline lookup yields CDR1 SGHTA and CDR2 FQGNSA. J was trimmed by 3 bases and V by 1 base; bases with no gene match: 3. DNA for the CDR3: TGTGCCAGCAGCTTAGGCGCTAGCGGGAAAGAGACCCAGTACTTC. The encoded protein is CASSLGASGKETQYF.

The J gene is TRBJ2-5, the V gene TRBV18; D call uncertain. The length of the CDR3 is 12 residues. V was clipped by 4 bases and J by 4 bases, with 7 bases between them. Germline V CDR1 and CDR2: KGHSH, LQKENI. CDR3 loop: CASSLLRETQYF. CDR3 DNA sequence: TGTGCCAGCTCACTCCTCCGAGAGACCCAGTACTTC.

V gene TRBV10-3 combines with J gene TRBJ1-1; the match to TRBD1 covers 12 bases. Germline values: CDR1 ENHRY, CDR2 SYGVKD. The CDR3 spans 16 residues. With 3 bases clipped from V and 1 base from J, the junction kept 3 bases outside the gene matches. The CDR3 DNA follows: TGTGCCATCAGTGACGGGACAGGGGGCGGGAACACTGAAGCTTTCTTT. This gives the protein CAISDGTGGGNTEAFF.

The chain has TRBV3-1 (or the pseudogene TRBV3-2) and TRBJ2-7, with 10 bases fitting TRBD2. Germline CDR1 and CDR2: LGHDT and YNNKEL (reference sequence). Losses at the gene ends were 3 bases for V and 3 bases for J; bases not matched to a gene: 5. The CDR3 contains 15 residues. The CDR3 is CASSHRLAGFYEQYF. The DNA of the CDR3 is TGTGCCAGCAGCCACCGACTAGCGGGCTTCTACGAGCAGTACTTC.

Details on this clone: This same CDR3 is encoded by further DNA sequences in the sample. This sequence joins TRBV5-1 and TRBJ1-1; D ambiguous. CDR3 length: 14 residues. CDR1 is SGHRS and CDR2 is YFSETQ in the germline V gene. With 2 bases removed from V and 4 bases from J, the gap between germline ends came to 12 bases. The CDR3 DNA sequence: TGCGCCAGCAGCTTCCGGGGTTTTGGCACTGAAGCTTTCTTT. This encodes CASSFRGFGTEAFF.

The V call is TRBV9, the J call TRBJ1-3, with TRBD1 matching 8 bases. Germline assignment: CDR1 SGDLS and CDR2 YYNGEE. The J segment lost 2 bases and the V segment lost 4 bases, leaving 8 bases of the junction unmatched. The CDR3 extends over 16 amino acids. The CDR3 sequence is CASSRRTGSTGNTIYF. As DNA, the CDR3 is TGTGCCAGCAGCAGACGGACAGGGTCGACTGGAAACACCATATATTTT.